Listed below are T cell receptor beta chains from one sample, sequenced in a study of cytomegalovirus exposure and HLA in healthy donors. The method was immunoSEQ multiplex PCR; TCRdb's version includes in-frame clones alone and lacks a portion of them. The data show 45,000 to 70,000 clones, with roughly 79% seen just once and around 3% held by the top ten. The sequenced sample was PBMCs. These receptors came from a man aged 45-65 years in good health and CMV-seronegative. Both conserved end residues are part of each CDR3. D genes are given only for firm matches. Some rows mark clone size as missing; the rest say once, few, many or name a class of expanded clone.

v_call,j_call,d_call,clone_size,cdr3_length,cdr3_nt,cdr3_aa
TRBV10-2,TRBJ1-5,TRBD1,-,15,TGCGCCAGCAGTGAGGGGACAGCTAGCAATCAGCCCCAGCATTTT,CASSEGTASNQPQHF
TRBV6-6,TRBJ1-1,TRBD1,-,15,TGTGCCAGCAGTTACCCCGGGACAGGGAACACTGAAGCTTTCTTT,CASSYPGTGNTEAFF
TRBV21-1,TRBJ1-1,-,few,12,TGTGCCAGCTACCCGGGGGGGCATGAAGCTTTCTTT,CASYPGGHEAFF
TRBV4-2,TRBJ2-3,TRBD2,-,16,TGTGCCAGCAGCCAAGAAGGCGGTACTAGCGGAGATACGCAGTATTTT,CASSQEGGTSGDTQYF
TRBV10-3,TRBJ2-5,TRBD2,once,16,TGTGCCATCAGTGAGTCGGGACTAGCGGGGCGAGAGACCCAGTACTTC,CAISESGLAGRETQYF
TRBV5-1,TRBJ2-2,TRBD2,-,16,TGCGCCAGCCGACTGGAAGCGGGGGCGAACACCGGGGAGCTGTTTTTT,CASRLEAGANTGELFF
TRBV27,TRBJ1-2,-,-,13,TGTGCCAGCAGCCGCAATCAGGGGCATGGCTACACCTTC,CASSRNQGHGYTF
TRBV18,TRBJ1-4,-,-,15,TGTGCCAGCTCACCACCACCGGGGACTAATGAAAAACTGTTTTTT,CASSPPPGTNEKLFF
TRBV19,TRBJ1-5,-,-,16,TGTGCCAGTAGTATAGTAGGCGGGGCCACCGGACAGCCCCAGCATTTT,CASSIVGGATGQPQHF
TRBV7-9,TRBJ1-6,TRBD1,-,14,TGTGCCAGCAGCCCGGGACAGGGGCCCTCACCCCTCCACTTT,CASSPGQGPSPLHF
TRBV19,TRBJ2-1,TRBD1,-,15,TGTGCCAGTAGCACACAGGGGGCTGCCTACAATGAGCAGTTCTTC,CASSTQGAAYNEQFF
TRBV5-4,TRBJ2-7,TRBD1,-,15,TGTGCCAGCAGCTTGGCCGACAGGGGGGTCGACGAGCAGTACTTC,CASSLADRGVDEQYF
TRBV6-4,TRBJ1-1,-,once,13,TGTGCCAGCAGTGCAGGATCGAACACTGAAGCTTTCTTT,CASSAGSNTEAFF
TRBV6-5,TRBJ2-2,-,-,16,TGTGCCAGCAGTTACCCCCTCGGGGTAAACACCGGGGAGCTGTTTTTT,CASSYPLGVNTGELFF
TRBV28,TRBJ2-5,-,-,14,TGTGCCAGCAGTTCCCCGACAGGCCCCACGGCCCAGTACTTC,CASSSPTGPTAQYF
TRBV12-5,TRBJ2-7,-,-,15,TGTGCTAGTGGTTTGGTACGGCGGGGATCCTACGAGCAGTACTTC,CASGLVRRGSYEQYF
TRBV6-5,TRBJ2-7,TRBD2,-,14,TGTGCCAGCAGTCCCCATAGCGGGGTTTACGAGCAGTACTTC,CASSPHSGVYEQYF
TRBV6-1,TRBJ1-1,-,-,15,TGTGCCAGCAGAGTCGACAGGAACTCGAACACTGAAGCTTTCTTT,CASRVDRNSNTEAFF
TRBV2,TRBJ2-3,-,-,12,TGTGCCAGCAGTTTGACAGTGGATACGCAGTATTTT,CASSLTVDTQYF
TRBV6-1,TRBJ1-5,TRBD1,-,14,TGTGCCAGCAGGGAAACAGGGGAAGGGCAGCCCCAGCATTTT,CASRETGEGQPQHF
TRBV5-1,TRBJ2-5,TRBD1,-,16,TGCGCCAGCAGCTACAGACAGGGGGCCTACCAAGAGACCCAGTACTTC,CASSYRQGAYQETQYF
TRBV9,TRBJ1-1,-,-,14,TGTGCCAGCAGCGGAATACAGGGTAACACTGAAGCTTTCTTT,CASSGIQGNTEAFF
TRBV21-1,TRBJ2-7,-,-,14,TGTGCCAGCAGTCCGGGACAGGGCTTCTACGAGCAGTACTTC,CASSPGQGFYEQYF
TRBV6-1,TRBJ2-2,TRBD2,-,15,TGTGCCAGCAGTGAAAGCGGGGGGCTGGGCGGGGAGCTGTTTTTT,CASSESGGLGGELFF
TRBV7-9,TRBJ2-3,-,once,14,TGTGCCAGCACGCAGGACACTAGCACAGATACGCAGTATTTT,CASTQDTSTDTQYF
TRBV28,TRBJ2-5,TRBD1,-,15,TGTGCCAGCAGTCAGATGACAGGGGCTAGGGAGACCCAGTACTTC,CASSQMTGARETQYF
TRBV5-1,TRBJ1-2,-,few,16,TGCGCCAGCAGCTTGCTGGGGACAACCTCGTACTATGGCTACACCTTC,CASSLLGTTSYYGYTF
TRBV6-4,TRBJ2-2,-,-,14,TGTGCCAGCAGTTCGGGTCCCAACACCGGGGAGCTGTTTTTT,CASSSGPNTGELFF
TRBV6-1,TRBJ2-7,-,few,14,TGTGCCAGCAGTGAAGGTCAAAGCCCCTACGAGCAGTACTTC,CASSEGQSPYEQYF
TRBV7-3,TRBJ2-5,-,medium-sized,16,TGTGCCAGCAGCTTAAATGGGGGGGGCTACCAAGAGACCCAGTACTTC,CASSLNGGGYQETQYF
TRBV6-1,TRBJ2-7,TRBD1,-,14,TGTGCCAGCAGACGACAGGGTTCCACTTACGAGCAGTACTTC,CASRRQGSTYEQYF
TRBV7-9,TRBJ1-3,-,-,12,TGTGCCAGCAGCTCGTATGGAAACACCATATATTTT,CASSSYGNTIYF
TRBV7-2,TRBJ1-2,TRBD1,-,14,TGTGCCAGCGGCGGGGACAGCCTTAACTATGGCTACACCTTC,CASGGDSLNYGYTF
TRBV9,TRBJ2-5,-,-,12,TGTGCCAGCAGCGCGGACTATCCCCCCCAGTACTTC,CASSADYPPQYF
TRBV27,TRBJ1-2,-,-,13,TGTGCCAGCAGTCCCGTCCCCAGCTATGGCTACACCTTC,CASSPVPSYGYTF
TRBV5-4,TRBJ1-2,TRBD1,-,13,TGTGCCAGCAGCCGGGGACAGCTCTATGGCTACACCTTC,CASSRGQLYGYTF
TRBV6-5,TRBJ2-2,-,-,15,TGTGCCAGCAGTTACTCGAGTATCAACACCGGGGAGCTGTTTTTT,CASSYSSINTGELFF
TRBV27,TRBJ2-2,TRBD2,once,18,TGTGCCAGCAGGGGGCGGACTAGCGGGGGAGGAAACACCGGGGAGCTGTTTTTT,CASRGRTSGGGNTGELFF
TRBV7-9,TRBJ1-1,-,-,12,TGTGCCATCCTTCGGGAGAACACTGAAGCTTTCTTT,CAILRENTEAFF
TRBV7-9,TRBJ1-4,-,-,15,TGTGCCAGCAGCTTACGGTCGGGTACTAATGAAAAACTGTTTTTT,CASSLRSGTNEKLFF
TRBV27,TRBJ2-7,TRBD1,few,14,TGTGCCAGCCGATTGGGACAGAGAACCTACGAGCAGTACTTC,CASRLGQRTYEQYF
TRBV30,TRBJ2-2,TRBD1,-,16,TGTGCTCGAGGCACAGGGGGCAGCCTAAACACCGGGGAGCTGTTTTTT,CARGTGGSLNTGELFF
TRBV4-2,TRBJ1-2,-,-,16,TGTGCCAGCAGCCAAGGGGGGACAACTATTAACTATGGCTACACCTTC,CASSQGGTTINYGYTF
TRBV11-2,TRBJ2-1,TRBD2,-,16,TGTGCCAGCAGGAAGATTAGCGGGGCCTCCTACAATGAGCAGTTCTTC,CASRKISGASYNEQFF
TRBV19,TRBJ2-7,TRBD2,-,15,TGTGCCAGTTCTATTAGGACTAGCGGGTCCTACGAGCAGTACTTC,CASSIRTSGSYEQYF
TRBV7-2,TRBJ2-3,-,-,15,TGTGCCAGCAGCTTAGATGGGCTCCGCATAGATACGCAGTATTTT,CASSLDGLRIDTQYF
TRBV5-1,TRBJ2-1,TRBD2,-,17,TGCGCCAGCAGCCACCGACTAGCGGGGGGAAATGGAGGTGAGCAGTTCTTC,CASSHRLAGGNGGEQFF
TRBV6-1,TRBJ2-5,TRBD2,-,15,TGTGCCAGCAGTGAATTGGCGGGGGGGCAGGAGACCCAGTACTTC,CASSELAGGQETQYF
TRBV4-1,TRBJ2-1,-,-,15,TGCGCCAGCAGCCAAGTGGAAGGGGCCGGCAATGAGCAGTTCTTC,CASSQVEGAGNEQFF